This entry is about one T cell receptor (beta chain). Its antigen is undetermined. Some clones are missing from TCRdb's copy, which holds only in-frame ones; the method was immunoSEQ multiplex PCR. The table lists fewer than 250,000 clones, roughly 84% of them singletons, with 1.5% to 2% in the top ten. This sample is drawn from a study of cytomegalovirus exposure and HLA in healthy donors. Study-wide findings and caveats: There were some public TCRs occurring in many donors, but most TCR sequences were rare. The classifier reportedly diagnosed cytomegalovirus status with high specificity and sensitivity. Among TCR beta chains, those listed as cytomegalovirus-associated numbered 164.

The germline V and J ends were trimmed by 3 bases and 10 bases, with 18 bases remaining between them. Germline values: CDR1 MGHDK, CDR2 SYGVNS. The CDR3 has 15 residues. V and J are TRBV25-1 and TRBJ1-4; D is perhaps TRBD1 (5 bases). The clonotype was recovered from a woman aged 18-29 years in good health and CMV-seropositive. The material sequenced was PBMCs. CDR3 in amino acids: CASSDGAINGGKLFF. CDR3 sequence (DNA): TGTGCCAGCAGTGATGGGGCCATCAACGGTGGAAAACTGTTTTTT.